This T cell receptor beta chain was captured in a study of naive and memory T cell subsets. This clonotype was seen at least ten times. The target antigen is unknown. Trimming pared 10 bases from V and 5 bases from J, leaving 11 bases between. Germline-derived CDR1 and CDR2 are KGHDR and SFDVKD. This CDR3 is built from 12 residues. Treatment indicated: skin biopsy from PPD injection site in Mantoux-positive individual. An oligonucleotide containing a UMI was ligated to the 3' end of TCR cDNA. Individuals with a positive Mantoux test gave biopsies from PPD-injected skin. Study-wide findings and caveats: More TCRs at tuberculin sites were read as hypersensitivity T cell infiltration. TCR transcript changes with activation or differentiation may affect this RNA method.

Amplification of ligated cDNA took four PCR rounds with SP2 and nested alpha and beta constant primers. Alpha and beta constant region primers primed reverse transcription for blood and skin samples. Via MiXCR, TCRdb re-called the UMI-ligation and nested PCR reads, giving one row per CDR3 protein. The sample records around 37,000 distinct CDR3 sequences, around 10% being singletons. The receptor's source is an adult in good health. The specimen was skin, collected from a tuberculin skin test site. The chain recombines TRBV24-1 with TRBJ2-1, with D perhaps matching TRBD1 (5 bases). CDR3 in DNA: TGTGCCACGGGGAAAGGGGACAATGAGCAGTTCTTC. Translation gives CATGKGDNEQFF.